One and the same sample provided the 5 T cell receptor beta chains below, sequenced in a study of blood T cell repertoires in COVID-19. Using immunoSEQ multiplex PCR, the repertoire was profiled, and TCRdb retains in-frame clones only, with some absent. The table records about 120,000 clones, 65% to 90% of them present only once. The specimen sequenced was peripheral blood. The receptors originated from a woman aged 80 or over with acute or convalescent COVID-19.

V gene TRBV6-2 or TRBV6-3 combines with J gene TRBJ2-1; 7 nucleotides match TRBD1. Unmatched junction bases numbered 9, after V lost 3 bases and J lost 4 bases. Germline lookup yields CDR1 MNHEY and CDR2 SVGEGT. The CDR3 has 16 amino acids. CDR3: CASSYFRDRVYNEQFF. CDR3 DNA sequence: TGTGCCAGCAGTTATTTTCGCGACAGGGTGTACAATGAGCAGTTCTTC.

This chain uses TRBV4-2 with TRBJ2-2; TRBD2 matches at 14 bases. Trimming cost V 4 bases and J 5 bases; bases outside gene matches: 3. The V gene's germline CDR1 is LGHNA and CDR2 YNFKEQ. CDR3 length: 16 residues. The chain's CDR3 is CASSRGLAGVTGELFF. CDR3 bases: TGTGCCAGCAGCCGGGGACTAGCGGGGGTGACCGGGGAGCTGTTTTTT.

The chain is built from TRBV10-3 and TRBJ1-1, with TRBD1 matching over 7 bases. V dropped 6 bases and J dropped 1; count of bases not matched to a gene: 5. Germline V gives CDR1 ENHRY, CDR2 SYGVKD. The CDR3 loop spans 14 amino acids. CDR3 amino acids: CAIRKGGRNTEAFF. Here the CDR3 DNA reads TGTGCCATCAGAAAAGGGGGCAGGAACACTGAAGCTTTCTTT.

The chain links TRBV6-1 to TRBJ2-5; D remains ambiguous. The CDR3 sequence is 15 residues long. The germline CDR1 and CDR2 sequences are MNHNS and SASEGT. The ends were cut back, 1 base at V and 2 bases at J, with 11 bases in the middle. The CDR3 here is CASSEGIWSQETQYF. CDR3 nucleotides: TGTGCCAGCAGTGAAGGAATATGGAGTCAAGAGACCCAGTACTTC.

A single count supports this clone. This chain joins TRBV5-6 and TRBJ1-2; no reliable D call. The CDR3 runs to 11 residues. The germline CDR1 and CDR2 sequences are SGHDT and YYEEEE. Trimming left V 5 bases short and J 3 bases short, with 5 bases between. CDR3: CASRRDYGYTF. CDR3 nucleotides: TGTGCCAGCAGGAGGGACTATGGCTACACCTTC.